Below, 2 T cell receptor beta chains from the same sample are listed, as sequenced in a study of blood T cell repertoires in COVID-19. Measured with immunoSEQ multiplex PCR; TCRdb has only the in-frame clones, and not every one. The sample yields 250,000 to 300,000 clones, roughly 88% seen once. Sequences were obtained from peripheral blood. The receptors stem from a woman aged 30 to 39 who had recovered from COVID-19.

DNA for the CDR3: TGTGCCAGCAGCCGCCCGGGACAGGGGACCTATAATTCACCCCTCCACTTT. Its protein is CASSRPGQGTYNSPLHF. The V call is TRBV7-8, the J call TRBJ1-6, with TRBD1 matching 10 bases. The CDR3 runs to 17 residues. The trim removed 5 bases at V and 2 bases at J, leaving 6 bases unmatched. Germline-derived CDR1 and CDR2 are SGHVS and FQNEAQ.

The chain employs TRBV25-1 and TRBJ2-7, with D possibly being TRBD2 (6 bases). Trimming took off 1 base at V and 6 bases at J, with 7 bases between the two ends. Germline V gene sequence: CDR1 MGHDK, CDR2 SYGVNS. This CDR3 spans 12 amino acids. The CDR3 region has the DNA TGTGCCAGCAGTGAATTGCGGGGCGAGCAGTACTTC. This codes for CASSELRGEQYF.